The clone carrying this T cell receptor beta chain was picked up many times. Its specificity is unknown. These data are taken from a study of Graves' ophthalmopathy and Graves' hyperthyroidism. Study information: Stable hyperthyroidism was defined by absence of ophthalmopathy within 18 months of follow-up.

RNA transcripts were the template, and TCR beta CDR3 regions were amplified from them. First-round RT-PCR with HTBI primers preceded a second-round multiplex PCR. TCRdb reprocessed the multiplex PCR reads via MiXCR and lists one record per CDR3 protein. The sample has around 1.1 million distinct CDR3 sequences; approximately 35% are singletons. Trimming removed 0 bases from V and 10 bases from J, with 8 bases in between. The germline V gene has CDR1 KGHDR and CDR2 SFDVKD. The CDR3 extends over 12 amino acids. As diagnostic evidence, clinical symptoms, serum thyroxine, TRAb, thyroid ultrasound and orbital computed tomography were relied upon. Study findings and constraints: From stable hyperthyroidism, ophthalmopathy was separated by a 13-signature model with 87.88% sensitivity and roughly 84% specificity.

The rearrangement uses TRBV24-1 and TRBJ1-1; D unclear. The TCR originated in an adult man with Graves' hyperthyroidism. Input material: peripheral blood or thyroid tissue (not recorded which). Here the CDR3 reads CATSDLSWRAFF. The CDR3 bases are TGTGCCACCAGTGATTTGTCGTGGAGAGCTTTCTTT.